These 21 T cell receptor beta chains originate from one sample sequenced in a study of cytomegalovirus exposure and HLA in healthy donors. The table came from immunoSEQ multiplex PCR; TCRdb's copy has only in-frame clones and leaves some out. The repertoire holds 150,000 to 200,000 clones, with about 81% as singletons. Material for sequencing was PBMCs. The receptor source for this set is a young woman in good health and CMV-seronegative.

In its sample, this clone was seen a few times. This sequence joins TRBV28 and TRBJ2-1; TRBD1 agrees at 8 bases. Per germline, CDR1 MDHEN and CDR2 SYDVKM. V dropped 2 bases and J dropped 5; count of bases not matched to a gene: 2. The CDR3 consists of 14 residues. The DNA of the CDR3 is TGTGCCAGCAGTTTACAGGGGGCCAACAATGAGCAGTTCTTC. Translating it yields CASSLQGANNEQFF.

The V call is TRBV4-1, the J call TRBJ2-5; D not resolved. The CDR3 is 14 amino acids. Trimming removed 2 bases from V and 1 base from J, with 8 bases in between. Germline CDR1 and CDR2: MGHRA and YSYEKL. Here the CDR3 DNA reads TGCGCCAGCAGCCAACCCCCGAGCCAAGAGACCCAGTACTTC. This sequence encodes CASSQPPSQETQYF.

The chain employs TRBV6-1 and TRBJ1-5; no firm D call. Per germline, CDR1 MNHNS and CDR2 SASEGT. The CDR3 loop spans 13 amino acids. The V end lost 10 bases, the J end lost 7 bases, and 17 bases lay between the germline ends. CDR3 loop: CATSPTAWQPQHF. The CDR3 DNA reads TGTGCCACCTCGCCAACAGCATGGCAGCCCCAGCATTTT.

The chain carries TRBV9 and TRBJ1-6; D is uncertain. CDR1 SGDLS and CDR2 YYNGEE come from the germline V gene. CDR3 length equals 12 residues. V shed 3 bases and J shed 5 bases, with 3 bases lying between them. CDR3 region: CASSADNSPLHF. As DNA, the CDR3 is TGTGCCAGCAGCGCGGATAATTCACCCCTCCACTTT.

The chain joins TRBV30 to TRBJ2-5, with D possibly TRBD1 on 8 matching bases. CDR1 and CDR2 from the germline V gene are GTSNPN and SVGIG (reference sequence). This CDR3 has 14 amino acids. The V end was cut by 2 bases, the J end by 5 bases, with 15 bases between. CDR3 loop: CAWSTQGGRETQYF. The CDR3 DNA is TGTGCCTGGAGTACACAGGGGGGGCGGGAGACCCAGTACTTC. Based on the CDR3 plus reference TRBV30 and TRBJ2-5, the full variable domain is SQTIHQWPATLVQPVGSPLSLECTVEGTSNPNLYWYRQAAGRGLQLLFYSVGIGQISSEVPQNLSASRPQDRQFILSSKKLLLSDSGFYLCAWSTQGGRETQYFGPGTRLLVL.

The CDR3 nucleotides are TGCGCCAGCAGCTTGGACGCCTCCGGGACAGCAACTAATGAAAAACTGTTTTTT. Translated, it gives CASSLDASGTATNEKLFF. The rearrangement joins TRBV5-1 to TRBJ1-4; TRBD1 matches at 7 bases. Germline loops: CDR1 SGHRS, CDR2 YFSETQ. V shed 0 bases, J shed 0 bases, and the junction held 8 bases outside the gene matches. The CDR3 covers 18 residues.

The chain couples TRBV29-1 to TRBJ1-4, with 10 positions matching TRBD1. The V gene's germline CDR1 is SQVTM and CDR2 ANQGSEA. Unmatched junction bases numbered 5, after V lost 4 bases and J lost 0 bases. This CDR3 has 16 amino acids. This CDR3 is CSVAGQGGATNEKLFF. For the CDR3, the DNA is TGCAGCGTTGCTGGACAGGGGGGGGCAACTAATGAAAAACTGTTTTTT. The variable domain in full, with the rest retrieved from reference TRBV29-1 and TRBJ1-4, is SAVISQKPSRDICQRGTSLTIQCQVDSQVTMMFWYRQQPGQSLTLIATANQGSEATYESGFVIDKFPISRPNLTFSTLTVSNMSPEDSSIYLCSVAGQGGATNEKLFFGSGTQLSVL.

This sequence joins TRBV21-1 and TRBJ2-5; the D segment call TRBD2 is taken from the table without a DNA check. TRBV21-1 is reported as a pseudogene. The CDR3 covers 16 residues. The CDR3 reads CASSTGLAGGGETQYF. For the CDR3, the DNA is TGTGCCAGCAGCACTGGACTAGCGGGAGGGGGGGAGACCCAGTACTTC.

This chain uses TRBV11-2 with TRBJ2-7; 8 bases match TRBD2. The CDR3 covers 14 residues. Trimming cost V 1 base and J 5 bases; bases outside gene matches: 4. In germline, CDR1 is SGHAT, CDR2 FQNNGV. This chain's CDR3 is CASSLAGGPNEQYF. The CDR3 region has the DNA TGTGCCAGCAGCTTAGCGGGGGGGCCGAACGAGCAGTACTTC.

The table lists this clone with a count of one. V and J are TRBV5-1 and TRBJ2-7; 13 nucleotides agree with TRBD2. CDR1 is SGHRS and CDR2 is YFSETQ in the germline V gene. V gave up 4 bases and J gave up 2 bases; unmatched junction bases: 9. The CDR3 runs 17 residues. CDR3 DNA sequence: TGCGCCAGCAGCCCTACCGCCGGACTAGCGGGAGCCTACGAGCAGTACTTC. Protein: CASSPTAGLAGAYEQYF.

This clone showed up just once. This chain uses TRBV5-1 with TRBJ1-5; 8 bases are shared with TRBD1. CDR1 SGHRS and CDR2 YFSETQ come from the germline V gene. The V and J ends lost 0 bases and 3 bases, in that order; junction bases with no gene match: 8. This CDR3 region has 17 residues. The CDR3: CASSLGYQGASNQPQHF. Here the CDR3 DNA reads TGCGCCAGCAGCTTGGGGTATCAGGGGGCTTCCAATCAGCCCCAGCATTTT.

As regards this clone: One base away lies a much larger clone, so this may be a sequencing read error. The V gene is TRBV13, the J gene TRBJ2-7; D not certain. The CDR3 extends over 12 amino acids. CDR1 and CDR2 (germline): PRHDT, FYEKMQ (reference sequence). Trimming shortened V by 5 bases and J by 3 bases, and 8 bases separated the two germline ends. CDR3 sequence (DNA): TGTGCCAGCAGCCCCCAGGTCTACGAGCAGTACTTC. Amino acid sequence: CASSPQVYEQYF.

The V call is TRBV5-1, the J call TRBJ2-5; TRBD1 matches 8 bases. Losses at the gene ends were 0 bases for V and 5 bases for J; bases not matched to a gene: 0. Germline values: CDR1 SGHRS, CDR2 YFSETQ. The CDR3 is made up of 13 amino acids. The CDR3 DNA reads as TGCGCCAGCAGCTTGGCAGGGGGCGAGACCCAGTACTTC. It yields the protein CASSLAGGETQYF.

CDR3 sequence (DNA): TGTGCCAGTAGTATAGTCGGGGGGTTGAACACTGAAGCTTTCTTT. It codes for CASSIVGGLNTEAFF. The V gene is TRBV19, the J gene TRBJ1-1; D is perhaps TRBD1 (5 bases). The V end lost 1 base, the J end lost 0 bases, and 9 bases lay between the germline ends. The CDR3 loop spans 15 amino acids. CDR1 and CDR2 (germline): LNHDA, SQIVND (reference sequence).

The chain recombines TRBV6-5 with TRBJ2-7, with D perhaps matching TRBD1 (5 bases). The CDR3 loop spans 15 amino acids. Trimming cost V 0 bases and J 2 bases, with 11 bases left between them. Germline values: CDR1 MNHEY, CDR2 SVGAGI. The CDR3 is CASSYSSRGPYEQYF. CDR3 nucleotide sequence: TGTGCCAGCAGTTACTCTTCTAGGGGTCCCTACGAGCAGTACTTC.

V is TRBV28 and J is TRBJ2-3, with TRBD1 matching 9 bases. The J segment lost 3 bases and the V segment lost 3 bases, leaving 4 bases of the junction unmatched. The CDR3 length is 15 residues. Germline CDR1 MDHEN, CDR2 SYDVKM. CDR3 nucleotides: TGTGCCAGCAGTTTGCCGGGACAGGGAACAGATACGCAGTATTTT. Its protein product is CASSLPGQGTDTQYF.

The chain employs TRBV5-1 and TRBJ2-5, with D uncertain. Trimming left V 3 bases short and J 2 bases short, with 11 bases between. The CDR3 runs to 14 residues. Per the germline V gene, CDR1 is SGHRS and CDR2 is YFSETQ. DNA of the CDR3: TGCGCCAGCAGCTCAGGCCCGAATCAAGAGACCCAGTACTTC. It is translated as CASSSGPNQETQYF.

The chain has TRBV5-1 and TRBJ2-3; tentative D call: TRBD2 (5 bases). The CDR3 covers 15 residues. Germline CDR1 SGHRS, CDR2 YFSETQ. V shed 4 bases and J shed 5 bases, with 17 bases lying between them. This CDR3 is CASSPSKGDRDTQYF. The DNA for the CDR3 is TGCGCCAGCAGCCCCTCCAAGGGAGATCGAGATACGCAGTATTTT.

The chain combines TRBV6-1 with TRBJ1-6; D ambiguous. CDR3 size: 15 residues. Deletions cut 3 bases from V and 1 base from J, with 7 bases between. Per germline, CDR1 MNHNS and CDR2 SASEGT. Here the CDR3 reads CASSEASSYNSPLHF. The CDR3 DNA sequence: TGTGCCAGCAGTGAGGCCAGTTCCTATAATTCACCCCTCCACTTT.

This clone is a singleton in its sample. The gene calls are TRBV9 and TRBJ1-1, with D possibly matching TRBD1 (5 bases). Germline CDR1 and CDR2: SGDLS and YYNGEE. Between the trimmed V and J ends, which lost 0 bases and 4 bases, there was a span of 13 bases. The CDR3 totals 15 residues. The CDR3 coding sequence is TGTGCCAGCAGCGTAGTTTCAGGGCCTATCACTGAAGCTTTCTTT. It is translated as CASSVVSGPITEAFF.

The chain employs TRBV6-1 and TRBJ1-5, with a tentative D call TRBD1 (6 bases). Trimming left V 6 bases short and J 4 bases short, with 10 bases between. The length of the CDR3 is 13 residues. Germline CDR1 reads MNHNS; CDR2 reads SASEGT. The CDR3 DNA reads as TGTGCCAGCAGGTTAACAGGGAATCAGCCCCAGCATTTT. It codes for CASRLTGNQPQHF.